The sequence of this T cell receptor beta chain was determined in a study of regulatory T cells in long-lasting Graves disease. CDR1 and CDR2 from the germline V gene are SGHDT and YYEEEE. This CDR3 contains 16 residues. Trimming left V 5 bases short and J 2 bases short, with 17 bases between. To make TCR beta libraries, researchers used iRepertoire HTBI primers and Arm-PCR of CDR3 regions. TCRdb re-analysed the multiplex PCR reads in MiXCR, keeping a single row per CDR3 protein. The sample has roughly 380,000 distinct CDR3 sequences, 16% seen once. Time point described: newly diagnosed GD, antithyroid drugs for less than 3 months. The authors made the TCR library using RNA they extracted from PBMCs. These data also formed part of another study, on T cells in Graves' hyperthyroidism and ophthalmopathy. That paper states: Using the HTBI primer set, a first-round RT-PCR was run on the TCR CDR3.

The TCR sequence derives from a man aged 40-49 years with Graves disease. The sequences come from peripheral blood mononuclear cells (PBMCs), collected at new diagnosis, from a patient treated with antithyroid drugs. The gene calls are TRBV5-6 and TRBJ2-4; tentative D call: TRBD2 (6 bases). CDR3 coding DNA: TGTGCCAGCAGGACGGGACGGGAGAAACCCAAAAACATTCAGTACTTC. Its translation: CASRTGREKPKNIQYF.